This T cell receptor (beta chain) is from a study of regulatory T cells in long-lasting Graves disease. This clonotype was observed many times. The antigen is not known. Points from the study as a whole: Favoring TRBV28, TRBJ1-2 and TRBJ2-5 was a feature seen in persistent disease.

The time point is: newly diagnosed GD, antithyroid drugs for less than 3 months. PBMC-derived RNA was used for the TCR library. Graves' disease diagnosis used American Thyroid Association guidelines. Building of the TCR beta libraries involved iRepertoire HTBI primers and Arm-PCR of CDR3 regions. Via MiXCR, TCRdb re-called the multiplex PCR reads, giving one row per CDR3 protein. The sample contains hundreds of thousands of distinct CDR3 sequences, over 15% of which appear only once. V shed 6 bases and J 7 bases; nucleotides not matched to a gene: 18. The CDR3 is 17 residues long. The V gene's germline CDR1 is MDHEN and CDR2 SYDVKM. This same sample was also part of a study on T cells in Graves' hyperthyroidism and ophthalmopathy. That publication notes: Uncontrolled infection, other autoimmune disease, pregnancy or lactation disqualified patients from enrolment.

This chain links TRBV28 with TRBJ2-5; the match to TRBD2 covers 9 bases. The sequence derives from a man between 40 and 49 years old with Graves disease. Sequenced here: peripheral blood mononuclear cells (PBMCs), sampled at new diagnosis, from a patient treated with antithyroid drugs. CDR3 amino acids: CASSPARVSGGLRTQYF. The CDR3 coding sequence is TGTGCCAGCAGCCCTGCCCGGGTTAGCGGGGGCCTCCGGACCCAGTACTTC.